This TCR beta chain derives from a study of beta chain features in type 1 diabetes (dated by TCRdb to 2017 to 2018). A note on the overall study: Mean age, gender distribution, total cell number and subset yield were not different between patients and healthy donors. A total of about 100,000,000 sorted cells were examined across all samples, and RNA yield correlated strongly with the number of cells per subset. In the study, TCRB repertoires of sorted circulating CD4+ T cell subsets from recently diagnosed type 1 diabetes patients were compared with those of matched healthy donors. Regulatory and stem cell-like memory subsets were isolated from only 8 patients and 8 healthy donors, whereas naive and central memory subsets came from all 30 or so donors. Overall study results and their limits: Naive, central memory and regulatory TCRB repertoires appeared to be more similar among patients than among healthy donors. HLA sub-analyses involved small numbers of individuals, so any influence of HLA type on TCRB rearrangement remained unresolved. PCR may preferentially amplify shorter templates, but because patient and control samples were amplified and corrected together, any resulting skew would affect both groups equally. Sequencing cDNA rather than genomic DNA could over-represent highly expressing activated cells, although activation and CD3 levels did not differ between groups. Patients with type 1 diabetes made fewer insertions and deleted more nucleotides at VDJ recombination sites, implying thymic rearrangement abnormalities. A moderate but significant shortening of TCRB CDR3 length was observed in type 1 diabetes patients in all four CD4+ subsets.

In the case of this clone: Its binding antigen is unknown. Base qualities were left out, and no much larger clone turns up one base away.

CDR1 SGDLS and CDR2 YYNGEE were looked up in the germline V gene. The CDR3 goes from the cysteine to the phenylalanine over 16 residues. CDR3 DNA only is kept here, 48 bases in frame from base 1. V and J lose 5 bases and 4 bases, and a span of 19 bases separates them. All of the isolated RNA was reverse transcribed with the High Capacity cDNA Reverse Transcription Kit, so expressed TCRB transcripts were sequenced. Deep immunoSEQ sequencing was applied to naive, central memory and regulatory T cell samples, giving an average of approximately 4 million total reads per sample. After sorted cells were lysed in RLT buffer, RNA was extracted with DNase-treated RNeasy Micro or Mini kits, with the choice depending on cell number. To prevent cross-contamination, every cell subset was processed on its own, while patient and healthy donor samples were processed together. The immunoSEQ multiplex PCR was used to amplify TCRB sequences from cDNA, generating 87-bp fragments that spanned the CDR3 region. Sequencing of the amplicons was performed on the Illumina HiSeq platform. The published analysis was carried out like this. Synthetic template baselines were used to correct PCR bias computationally, reads within Hamming distance 2 were collapsed together, and singletons that could not be merged were discarded. By aligning reads against IMGT, V, D and J genes, CDR3 length, and insertions or deletions at six rearrangement sites were assigned. Within each subset, clonotype counts were normalized to the number of sorted cells before true diversity and Gini coefficients were calculated with the tcR R package. The overlap coefficient, calculated on TCRB nucleotide sequences, was used to measure repertoire sharing. Out-of-frame TCRB sequences from naive cells were analyzed as a proxy for the pre-selection repertoire. TCRdb re-hosts the immuneACCESS table, in-frame sequences only. Its copies lack some clones; in the studies checked, an unresolved V gene accounts for under half of them, and the cause for the rest is not known. That table furnishes V, J and clone size, whereas the DNA furnished D and trimming. The sample includes 500,000 to 800,000 clones, with roughly 12% observed a single time. Of the sample, around 0.12% falls within the top ten clones.

From each donor, a single peripheral blood sample of about 100 mL on average was drawn into heparinised tubes. A BD FACSAria II and a panel including CD45RO, CCR7, CD25, CD127, CD95 and CD27 were used to sort naive, central memory, regulatory and stem cell-like memory CD4+ T cells. Every sorted population had a purity above 95%. PBMCs were separated immediately by Lymphoprep density gradient centrifugation and were stained directly, without being cultured. So that batch effects would be minimized, each experiment stained and sorted samples in pairs, pairing one healthy donor with one patient. The sample taken for sequencing was naive CD4+ T cells from blood. The intended sense of this specimen's cell subset or site label: true naive CD4+ T cells. The rearranged segments are TRBV9 and TRBJ2-1; there is no confident call for the D gene. The TCR comes from a man younger than 45 with type 1 diabetes. The CDR3 has the sequence CASSDYQSDDYNEQFF. At the DNA level, the sequence is TGTGCCAGCAGTGATTACCAGAGCGACGATTACAATGAGCAGTTCTTC. With the portions outside the CDR3 filled from the reference TRBV9 and TRBJ2-1 genes, the complete variable region becomes DSGVTQTPKHLITATGQRVTLRCSPRSGDLSVYWYQQSLDQGLQFLIQYYNGEERAKGNILERFSAQQFPDLHSELNLSSLELGDSALYFCASSDYQSDDYNEQFFGPGTRLTVL.